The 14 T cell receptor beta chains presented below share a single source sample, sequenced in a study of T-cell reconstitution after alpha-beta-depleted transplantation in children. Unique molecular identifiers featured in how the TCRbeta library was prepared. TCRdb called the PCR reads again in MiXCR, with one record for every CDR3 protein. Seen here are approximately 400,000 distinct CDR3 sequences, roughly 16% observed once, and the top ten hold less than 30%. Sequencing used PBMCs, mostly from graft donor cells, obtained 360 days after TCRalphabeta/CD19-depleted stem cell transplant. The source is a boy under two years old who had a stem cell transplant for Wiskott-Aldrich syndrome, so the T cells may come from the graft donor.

The DNA of the CDR3 is TGTGCCAGCAGCCGCTTACAGGGAAAATTTCTTCACGGGGAGCTGTTTTTT. Its protein product is CASSRLQGKFLHGELFF. This sequence joins TRBV3-1 and TRBJ2-2; D may be TRBD1 (6 bases). Germline V gene lookup returns CDR1 LGHDT and CDR2 YNNKEL (reference sequence). The CDR3 totals 17 residues. Trimming shortened V by 4 bases and J by 7 bases, and 22 bases separated the two germline ends.

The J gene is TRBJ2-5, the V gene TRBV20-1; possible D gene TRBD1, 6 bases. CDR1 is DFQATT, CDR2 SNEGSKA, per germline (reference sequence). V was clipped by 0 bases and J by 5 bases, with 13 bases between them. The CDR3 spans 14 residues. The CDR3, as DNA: TGCAGTGCTAGAGATGATGCGAGGGGGGAGACCCAGTACTTC. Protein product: CSARDDARGETQYF.

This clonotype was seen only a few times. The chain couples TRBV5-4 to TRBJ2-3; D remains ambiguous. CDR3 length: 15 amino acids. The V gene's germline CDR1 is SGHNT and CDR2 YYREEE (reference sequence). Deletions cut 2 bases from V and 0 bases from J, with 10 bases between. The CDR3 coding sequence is TGTGCCAGCAGCTTTCCTTTCTCTAGCACAGATACGCAGTATTTT. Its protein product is CASSFPFSSTDTQYF.

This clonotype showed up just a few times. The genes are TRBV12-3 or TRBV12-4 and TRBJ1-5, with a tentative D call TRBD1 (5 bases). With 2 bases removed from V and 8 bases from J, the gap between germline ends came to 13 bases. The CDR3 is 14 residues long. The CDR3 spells CASSLRTPREPQHF. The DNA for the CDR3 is TGTGCCAGCAGTTTAAGGACACCCCGGGAGCCCCAGCATTTT.

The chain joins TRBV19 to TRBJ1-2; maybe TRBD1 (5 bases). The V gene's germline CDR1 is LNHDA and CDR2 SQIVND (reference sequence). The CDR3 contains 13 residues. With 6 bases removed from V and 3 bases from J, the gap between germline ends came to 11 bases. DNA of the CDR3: TGTGCCAGTAGACCGGGGACTCACTATGGCTACACCTTC. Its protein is CASRPGTHYGYTF.

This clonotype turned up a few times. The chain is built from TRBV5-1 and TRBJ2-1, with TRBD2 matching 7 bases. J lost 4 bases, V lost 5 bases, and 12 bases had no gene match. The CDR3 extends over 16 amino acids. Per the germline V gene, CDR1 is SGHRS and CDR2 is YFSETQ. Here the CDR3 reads CASSPRRGGFYNEQFF. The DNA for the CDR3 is TGCGCCAGCAGTCCGAGACGGGGAGGGTTTTACAATGAGCAGTTCTTC.

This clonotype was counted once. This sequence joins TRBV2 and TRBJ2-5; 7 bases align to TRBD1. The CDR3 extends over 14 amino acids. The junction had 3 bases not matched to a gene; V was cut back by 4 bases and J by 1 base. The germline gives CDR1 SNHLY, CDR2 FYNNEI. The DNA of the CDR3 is TGTGCCAGCAGTGGGACAGGAATCCAAGAGACCCAGTACTTC. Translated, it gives CASSGTGIQETQYF.

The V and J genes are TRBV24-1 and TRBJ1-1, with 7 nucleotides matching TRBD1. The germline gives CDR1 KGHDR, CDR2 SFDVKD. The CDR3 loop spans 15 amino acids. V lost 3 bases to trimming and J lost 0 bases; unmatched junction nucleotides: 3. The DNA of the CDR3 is TGTGCCACCAGTGATGGGACAGCATTGAACACTGAAGCTTTCTTT. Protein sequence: CATSDGTALNTEAFF.

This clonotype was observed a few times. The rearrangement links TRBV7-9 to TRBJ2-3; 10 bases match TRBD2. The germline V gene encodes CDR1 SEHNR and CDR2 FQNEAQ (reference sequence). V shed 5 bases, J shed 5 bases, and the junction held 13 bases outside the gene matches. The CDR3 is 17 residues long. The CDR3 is CASSASHLAGEGDTQYF. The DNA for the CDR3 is TGTGCCAGCAGCGCCAGCCATCTAGCGGGGGAGGGAGATACGCAGTATTTT.

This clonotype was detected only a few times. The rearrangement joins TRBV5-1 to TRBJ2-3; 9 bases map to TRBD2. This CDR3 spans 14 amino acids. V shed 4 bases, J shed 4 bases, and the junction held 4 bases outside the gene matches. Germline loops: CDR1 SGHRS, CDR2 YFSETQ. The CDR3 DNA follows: TGCGCCAGCAGCCTCCGGACTAGCGCAGATACGCAGTATTTT. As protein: CASSLRTSADTQYF.

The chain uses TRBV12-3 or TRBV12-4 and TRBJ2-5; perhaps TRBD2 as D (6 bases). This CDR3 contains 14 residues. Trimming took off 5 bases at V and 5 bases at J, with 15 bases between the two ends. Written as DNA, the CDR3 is TGTGCCAGCAGTCCCCTGACTAGTAGTGAGACCCAGTACTTC. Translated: CASSPLTSSETQYF.

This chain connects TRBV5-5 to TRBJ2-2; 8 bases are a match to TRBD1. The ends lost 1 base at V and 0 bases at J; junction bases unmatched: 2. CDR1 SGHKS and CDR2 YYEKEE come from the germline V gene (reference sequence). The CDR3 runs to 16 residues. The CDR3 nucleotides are TGTGCCAGCAGCTTGCCAGGGGGCTCGAACACCGGGGAGCTGTTTTTT. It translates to CASSLPGGSNTGELFF.

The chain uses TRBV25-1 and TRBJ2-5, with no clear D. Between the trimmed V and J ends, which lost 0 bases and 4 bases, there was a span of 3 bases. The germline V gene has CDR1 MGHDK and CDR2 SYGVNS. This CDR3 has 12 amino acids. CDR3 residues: CASSEYRETQYF. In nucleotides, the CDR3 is TGTGCCAGCAGTGAATATCGAGAGACCCAGTACTTC.

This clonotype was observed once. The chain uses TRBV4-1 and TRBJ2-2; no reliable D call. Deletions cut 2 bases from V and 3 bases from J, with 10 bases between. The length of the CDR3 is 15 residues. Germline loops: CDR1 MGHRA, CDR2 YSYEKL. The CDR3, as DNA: TGCGCCAGCAGCCAACCCGACCCGTACACCGGGGAGCTGTTTTTT. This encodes CASSQPDPYTGELFF.